This T cell receptor (beta chain) is from a study of tissue T cells after allogeneic stem cell transplantation. The overall study: Patients with graft-versus-host disease had grafts: four unmodified, three CD34-selected and T-cell-depleted. Study-wide results and limits: This small cohort was clinically heterogeneous, and sampling depth was a limitation.

V gave up 7 bases and J gave up 1 base; unmatched junction bases: 6. Germline V gene lookup returns CDR1 SNHLY and CDR2 FYNNEI. This CDR3 spans 14 amino acids. As concerns this clone: Its antigen is as yet unknown.

Steroid-refractory graft-versus-host disease after allogeneic hematopoietic cell transplant qualified adults for prospective research-autopsy enrollment. Method: immunoSEQ multiplex PCR; TCRdb's copy keeps in-frame clones and lacks some. The repertoire has 500 to 650 clones, more than 50% of them found once; the top ten carry over 50%. The sequence derives from a female patient aged 40 to 70 with steroid-refractory graft-versus-host disease after an allogeneic stem cell transplant. Some T cells could come from the graft donor. V and J are TRBV2 and TRBJ2-7; TRBD1 matches at 8 bases. This specimen consisted of lymph node tissue, obtained at autopsy. The CDR3 DNA sequence: TGTGCCAGCACTAGGACAGGGAAGTCCTACGAGCAGTACTTC. Translation: CASTRTGKSYEQYF.